This entry lists 9 T cell receptor beta chains sequenced from one sample in a study of blood T cell repertoires in COVID-19. Using immunoSEQ multiplex PCR, the repertoire was profiled, and TCRdb retains in-frame clones only, with some absent. The sample consists of fewer than 350,000 clones, 90% of them appearing once. Sequenced input: peripheral blood. The receptors derive from a woman in her 30s with COVID-19, enrolled during active disease.

V gene TRBV19 combines with J gene TRBJ2-2; D is ambiguous. CDR3 length: 14 amino acids. V lost 1 base to trimming and J lost 3 bases, with 6 bases between them. CDR1 and CDR2 (germline): LNHDA, SQIVND (reference sequence). CDR3 loop: CASSIGRDTGELFF. The CDR3, as DNA: TGTGCCAGTAGTATAGGTCGGGACACCGGGGAGCTGTTTTTT.

In DNA form, the CDR3 reads TGTGCCAGCAGCTTACTAGAAGCCTACAATGAGCAGTTCTTC. Protein product: CASSLLEAYNEQFF. The chain has TRBV7-2 and TRBJ2-1, with unresolved D. The CDR3 loop spans 14 amino acids. Germline assignment: CDR1 SGHTA and CDR2 FQGNSA. V was trimmed by 2 bases and J by 2 bases, leaving 7 bases between them.

V is TRBV15 and J is TRBJ2-2; 7 positions match TRBD1. This CDR3 has 15 amino acids. V lost 2 bases to trimming and J lost 4 bases; unmatched junction nucleotides: 4. Looked up from germline, CDR1 is LNHNV and CDR2 is YYDKDF (reference sequence). The CDR3 loop is CATSRPTGRTGELFF. The DNA of the CDR3 is TGTGCCACCAGCAGACCGACAGGGCGCACCGGGGAGCTGTTTTTT.

This chain joins TRBV3-1 (or the pseudogene TRBV3-2) and TRBJ2-2; D is possibly TRBD2 (5 bases). The CDR3 extends over 16 amino acids. CDR1 and CDR2 from the germline V gene are LGHDT and YNNKEL (reference sequence). Trimming shortened V by 5 bases and J by 4 bases, and 17 bases separated the two germline ends. The DNA for the CDR3 is TGTGCCAGCAGCGGAAGGGCAGGACTCTCCACCGGGGAGCTGTTTTTT. Translating it yields CASSGRAGLSTGELFF.

This chain links TRBV5-4 with TRBJ2-2; maybe TRBD2 (6 bases). The CDR3 has 14 amino acids. The V gene lost 4 bases and the J gene lost 8 bases, with 15 bases spanning the gap. Looked up from germline, CDR1 is SGHNT and CDR2 is YYREEE (reference sequence). The CDR3 DNA follows: TGTGCCAGCAGCCGGGGACTTACTGAGGGGGAGCTGTTTTTT. It specifies CASSRGLTEGELFF.

Only one count was recorded for this clone. The chain has TRBV6-5 and TRBJ1-5; tentatively, D is TRBD1 (6 bases). Germline V gene sequence: CDR1 MNHEY, CDR2 SVGAGI. Trimming cost V 4 bases and J 1 base, with 8 bases left between them. This CDR3 is 14 amino acids long. The DNA for the CDR3 is TGTGCCAGCAGTTCACAGGGAAGCAATCAGCCCCAGCATTTT. Translation: CASSSQGSNQPQHF.

The chain couples TRBV7-2 to TRBJ2-4; D unresolved. Germline loops: CDR1 SGHTA, CDR2 FQGNSA. Trimming removed 5 bases at V and 0 bases at J, with 8 bases between. The CDR3 totals 14 residues. CDR3 sequence reads: CASSTYKAKNIQYF. DNA for the CDR3: TGTGCCAGCAGCACATACAAAGCCAAAAACATTCAGTACTTC.

The J gene is TRBJ2-3, the V gene TRBV5-4, with D unresolved. CDR1 is SGHNT and CDR2 is YYREEE in the germline V gene (reference sequence). The CDR3 spans 12 residues. Trimming took 0 bases from V and 3 from J, leaving 2 bases between them. The CDR3 protein is CASSLVTDTQYF. The CDR3 nucleotides read TGTGCCAGCAGCTTGGTAACAGATACGCAGTATTTT.

The V call is TRBV7-9, the J call TRBJ2-7; 9 nucleotides line up with TRBD1. In germline, CDR1 is SEHNR, CDR2 FQNEAQ (reference sequence). This CDR3 region has 14 residues. Trimming removed 5 bases from V and 6 bases from J; junction bases left unmatched: 8. CDR3 loop: CASSRRDRVPEQYF. The CDR3 nucleotides read TGTGCCAGCAGCCGCCGGGACAGGGTACCCGAGCAGTACTTC.